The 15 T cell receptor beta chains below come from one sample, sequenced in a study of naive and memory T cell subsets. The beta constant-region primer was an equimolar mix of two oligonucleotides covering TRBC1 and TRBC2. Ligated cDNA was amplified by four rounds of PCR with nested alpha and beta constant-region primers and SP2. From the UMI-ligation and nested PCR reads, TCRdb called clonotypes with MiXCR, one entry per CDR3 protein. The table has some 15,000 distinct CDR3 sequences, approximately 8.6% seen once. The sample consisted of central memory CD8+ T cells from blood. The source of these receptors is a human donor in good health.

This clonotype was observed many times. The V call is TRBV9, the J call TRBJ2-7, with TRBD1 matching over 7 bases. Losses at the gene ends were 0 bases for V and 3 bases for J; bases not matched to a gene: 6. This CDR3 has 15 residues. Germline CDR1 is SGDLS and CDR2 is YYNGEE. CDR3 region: CASSVDSGQLYEQYF. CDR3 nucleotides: TGTGCCAGCAGCGTAGACTCGGGACAGCTCTACGAGCAGTACTTC.

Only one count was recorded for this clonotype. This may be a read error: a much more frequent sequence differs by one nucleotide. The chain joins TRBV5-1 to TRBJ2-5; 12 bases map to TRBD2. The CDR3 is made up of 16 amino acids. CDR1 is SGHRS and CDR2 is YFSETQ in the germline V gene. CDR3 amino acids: CSSSTRTSGVGETQYF. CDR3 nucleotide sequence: TGCTCCAGCAGCACGCGGACTAGCGGGGTTGGAGAGACCCAGTACTTC.

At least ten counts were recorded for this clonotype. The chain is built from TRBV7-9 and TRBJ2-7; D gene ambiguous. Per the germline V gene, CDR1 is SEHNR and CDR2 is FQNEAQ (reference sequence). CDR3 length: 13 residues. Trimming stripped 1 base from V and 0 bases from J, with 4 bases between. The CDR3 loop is CASSLGYSYEQYF. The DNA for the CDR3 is TGTGCCAGCAGCTTAGGGTACTCCTACGAGCAGTACTTC. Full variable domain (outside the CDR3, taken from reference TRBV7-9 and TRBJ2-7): DTGVSQNPRHKITKRGQNVTFRCDPISEHNRLYWYRQTLGQGPEFLTYFQNEAQLEKSRLLSDRFSAERPKGSFSTLEIQRTEQGDSAMYLCASSLGYSYEQYFGPGTRLTVT.

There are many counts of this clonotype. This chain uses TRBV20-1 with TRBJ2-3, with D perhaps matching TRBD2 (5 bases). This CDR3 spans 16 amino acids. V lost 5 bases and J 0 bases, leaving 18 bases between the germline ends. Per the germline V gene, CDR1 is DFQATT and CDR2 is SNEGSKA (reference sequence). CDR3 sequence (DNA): TGCAGTGCTGTAGAGATTCTAGCAAGTAGCACAGATACGCAGTATTTT. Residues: CSAVEILASSTDTQYF.

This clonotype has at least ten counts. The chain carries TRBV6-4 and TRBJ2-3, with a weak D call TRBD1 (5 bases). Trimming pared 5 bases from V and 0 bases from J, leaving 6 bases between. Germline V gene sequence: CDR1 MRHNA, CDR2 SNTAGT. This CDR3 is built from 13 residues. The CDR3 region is CASSTGSTDTQYF. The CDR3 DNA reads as TGTGCCAGCAGTACAGGTAGCACAGATACGCAGTATTTT.

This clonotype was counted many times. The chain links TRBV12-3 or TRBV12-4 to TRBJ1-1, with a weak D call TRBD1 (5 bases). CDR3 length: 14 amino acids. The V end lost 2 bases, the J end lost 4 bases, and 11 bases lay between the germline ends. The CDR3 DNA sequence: TGTGCCAGCAGTTTATTATCGGGGACCACTGAAGCTTTCTTT. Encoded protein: CASSLLSGTTEAFF.

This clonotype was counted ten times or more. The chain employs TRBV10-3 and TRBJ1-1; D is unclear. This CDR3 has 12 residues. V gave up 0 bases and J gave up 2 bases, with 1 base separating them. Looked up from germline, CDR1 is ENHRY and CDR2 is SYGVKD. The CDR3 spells CAISESNTEAFF. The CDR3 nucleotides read TGTGCCATCAGTGAGTCTAACACTGAAGCTTTCTTT.

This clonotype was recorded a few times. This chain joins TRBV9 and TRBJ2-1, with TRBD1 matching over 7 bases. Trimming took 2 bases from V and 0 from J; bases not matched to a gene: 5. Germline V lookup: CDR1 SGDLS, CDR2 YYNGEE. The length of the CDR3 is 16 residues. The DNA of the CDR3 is TGTGCCAGCAGCGTTACAGGGGACCCCTCCTACAATGAGCAGTTCTTC. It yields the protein CASSVTGDPSYNEQFF.

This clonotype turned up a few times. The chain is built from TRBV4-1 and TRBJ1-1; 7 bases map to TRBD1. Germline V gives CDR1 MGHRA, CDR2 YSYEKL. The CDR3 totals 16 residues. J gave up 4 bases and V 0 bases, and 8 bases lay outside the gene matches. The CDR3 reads CASSQDRTWTGTEAFF. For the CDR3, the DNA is TGCGCCAGCAGCCAAGACCGAACATGGACAGGCACTGAAGCTTTCTTT.

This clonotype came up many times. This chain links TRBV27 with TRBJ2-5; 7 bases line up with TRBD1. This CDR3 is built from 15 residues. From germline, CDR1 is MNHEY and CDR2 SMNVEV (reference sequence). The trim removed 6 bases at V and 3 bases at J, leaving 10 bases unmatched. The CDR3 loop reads CASSGQDDREETQYF. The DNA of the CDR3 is TGTGCCAGCAGCGGACAGGACGACAGGGAAGAGACCCAGTACTTC.

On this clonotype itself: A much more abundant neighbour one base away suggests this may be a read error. CDR3 in amino acids: CACSSPRQERTDTQYF. In DNA, the CDR3 is TGTGCCTGCAGCTCCCCTAGACAGGAACGCACAGATACGCAGTATTTT. The chain combines TRBV7-9 with TRBJ2-3, with a weak D call TRBD1 (6 bases). This CDR3 region has 16 residues. Germline CDR1 SEHNR, CDR2 FQNEAQ (reference sequence).

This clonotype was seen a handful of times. CDR3 region: CSASVMRQGAPFHQPQHF. The CDR3 DNA follows: TGCAGTGCTAGCGTTATGAGACAGGGGGCCCCATTCCATCAGCCCCAGCATTTT. The chain combines TRBV20-1 with TRBJ1-5; TRBD1 matches 10 bases. Germline-derived CDR1 and CDR2 are DFQATT and SNEGSKA (reference sequence). Germline trimming cut 3 bases from V and 5 bases from J; bases unmatched to any gene: 16. The CDR3 is 18 amino acids.

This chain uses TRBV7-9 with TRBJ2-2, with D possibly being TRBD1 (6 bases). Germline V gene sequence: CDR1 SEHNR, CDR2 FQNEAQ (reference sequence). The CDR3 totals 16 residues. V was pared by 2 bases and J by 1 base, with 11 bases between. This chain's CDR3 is CASSLTGTKNTGELFF. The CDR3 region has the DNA TGTGCCAGCAGCTTAACCGGGACAAAGAACACCGGGGAGCTGTTTTTT.

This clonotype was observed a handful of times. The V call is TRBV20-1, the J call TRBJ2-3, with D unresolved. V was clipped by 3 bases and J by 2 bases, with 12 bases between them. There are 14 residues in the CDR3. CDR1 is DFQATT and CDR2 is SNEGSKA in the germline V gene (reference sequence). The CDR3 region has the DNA TGCAGTGCTAGCGCGCAGGCCGTCACAGATACGCAGTATTTT. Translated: CSASAQAVTDTQYF.

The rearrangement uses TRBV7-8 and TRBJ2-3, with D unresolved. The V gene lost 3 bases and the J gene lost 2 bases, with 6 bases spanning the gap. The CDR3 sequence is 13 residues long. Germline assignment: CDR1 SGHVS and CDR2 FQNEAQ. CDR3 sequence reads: CASSFPTTDTQYF. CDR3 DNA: TGTGCCAGCAGCTTCCCTACCACAGATACGCAGTATTTT.